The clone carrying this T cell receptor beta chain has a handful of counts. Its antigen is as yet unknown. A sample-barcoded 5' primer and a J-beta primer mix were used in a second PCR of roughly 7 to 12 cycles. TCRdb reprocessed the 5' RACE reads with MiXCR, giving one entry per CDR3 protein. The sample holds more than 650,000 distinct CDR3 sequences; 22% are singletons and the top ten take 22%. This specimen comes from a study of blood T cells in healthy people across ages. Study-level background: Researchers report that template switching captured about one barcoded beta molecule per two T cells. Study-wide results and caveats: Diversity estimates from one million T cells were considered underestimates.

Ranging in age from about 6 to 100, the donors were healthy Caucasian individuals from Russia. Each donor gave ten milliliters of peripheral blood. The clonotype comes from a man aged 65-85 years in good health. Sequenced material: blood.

CDR3 nucleotides: TGTGCCTGGCGTGCTGGGGAGATCACCGGGGAGCTGTTTTTT. Translated: CAWRAGEITGELFF. The gene calls are TRBV30 and TRBJ2-2; TRBD2 is a possible D gene (5 bases). The V and J ends lost 5 bases and 4 bases respectively, with 14 bases between them. Germline V gene lookup returns CDR1 GTSNPN and CDR2 SVGIG (reference sequence). This CDR3 has 14 residues.